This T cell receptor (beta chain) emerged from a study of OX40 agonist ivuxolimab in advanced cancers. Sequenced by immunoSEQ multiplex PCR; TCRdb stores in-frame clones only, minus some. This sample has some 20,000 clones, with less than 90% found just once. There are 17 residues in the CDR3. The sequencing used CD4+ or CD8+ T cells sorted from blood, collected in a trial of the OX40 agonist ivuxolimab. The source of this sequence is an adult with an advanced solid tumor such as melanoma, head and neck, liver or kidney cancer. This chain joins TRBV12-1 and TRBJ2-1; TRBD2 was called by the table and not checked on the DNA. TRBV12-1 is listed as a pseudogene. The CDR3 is CASSFQDSGVGGNEQFF. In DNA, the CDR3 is TGTGCCAGCAGCTTTCAGGATAGCGGGGTAGGTGGCAATGAGCAGTTCTTC.